Reported below is one T cell receptor (beta chain). These data come from a study of blood T cell repertoires in COVID-19. Study as a whole: Donors in the United States, Italy and Spain gave samples during acute or convalescent COVID-19.

This CDR3 contains 13 residues. Per the germline V gene, CDR1 is MNHEY and CDR2 is SVGAGI. Trimming removed 7 bases from V and 2 bases from J, with 12 bases in between. TCRdb's copy holds only in-frame clones and misses some; the assay was immunoSEQ multiplex PCR. The sample records about 260,000 clones, roughly 87% being singletons. Material for sequencing was peripheral blood. The rearrangement uses TRBV6-5 and TRBJ2-7; possible D gene TRBD1, 6 bases. This clonotype originated in a human donor in a cohort sampled during active COVID-19. The CDR3 region is CASTDRLTYEQYF. CDR3 in DNA: TGTGCCAGCACGGACAGACTTACCTACGAGCAGTACTTC.